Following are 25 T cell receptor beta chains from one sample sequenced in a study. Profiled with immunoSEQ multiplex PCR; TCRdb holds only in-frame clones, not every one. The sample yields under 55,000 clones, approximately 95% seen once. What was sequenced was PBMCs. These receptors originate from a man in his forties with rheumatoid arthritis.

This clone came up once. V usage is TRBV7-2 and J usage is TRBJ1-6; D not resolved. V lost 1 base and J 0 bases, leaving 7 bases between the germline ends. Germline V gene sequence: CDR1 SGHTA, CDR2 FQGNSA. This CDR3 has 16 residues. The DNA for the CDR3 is TGTGCCAGCAGCTTAGGCAGGAGCTCCTATAATTCACCCCTCCACTTT. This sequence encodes CASSLGRSSYNSPLHF.

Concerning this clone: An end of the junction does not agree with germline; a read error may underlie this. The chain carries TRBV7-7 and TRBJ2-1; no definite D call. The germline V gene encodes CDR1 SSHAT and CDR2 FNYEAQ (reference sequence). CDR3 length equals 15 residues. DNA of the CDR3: TGTGCTAGCAGCTTGGGTCTAGTCCCCTACAATGAGCAGTTCTTC. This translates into CASSLGLVPYNEQFF. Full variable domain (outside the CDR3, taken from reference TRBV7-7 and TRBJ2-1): GAGVSQSPRYKVTKRGQDVTLRCDPISSHATLYWYQQALGQGPEFLTYFNYEAQPDKSGLPSDRFSAERPEGSISTLTIQRTEQRDSAMYRCASSLGLVPYNEQFFGPGTRLTVL.

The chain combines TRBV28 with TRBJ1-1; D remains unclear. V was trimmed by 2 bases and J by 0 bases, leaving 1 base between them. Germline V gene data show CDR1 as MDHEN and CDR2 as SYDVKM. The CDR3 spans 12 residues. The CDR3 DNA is TGTGCCAGCAGTTTAGTGAACACTGAAGCTTTCTTT. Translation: CASSLVNTEAFF.

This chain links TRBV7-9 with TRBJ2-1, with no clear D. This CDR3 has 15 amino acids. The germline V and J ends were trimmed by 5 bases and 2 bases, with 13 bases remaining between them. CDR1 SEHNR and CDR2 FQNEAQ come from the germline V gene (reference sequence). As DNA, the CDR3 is TGTGCCAGCAGCCAATCGCAGGTCCCCTACAATGAGCAGTTCTTC. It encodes CASSQSQVPYNEQFF.

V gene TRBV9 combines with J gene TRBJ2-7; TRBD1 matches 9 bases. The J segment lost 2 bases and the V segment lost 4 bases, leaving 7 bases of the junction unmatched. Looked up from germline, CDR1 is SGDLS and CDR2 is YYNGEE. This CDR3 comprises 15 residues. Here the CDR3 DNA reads TGTGCCAGCAGCCCAGGACAGGGGCGTACCTACGAGCAGTACTTC. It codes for CASSPGQGRTYEQYF.

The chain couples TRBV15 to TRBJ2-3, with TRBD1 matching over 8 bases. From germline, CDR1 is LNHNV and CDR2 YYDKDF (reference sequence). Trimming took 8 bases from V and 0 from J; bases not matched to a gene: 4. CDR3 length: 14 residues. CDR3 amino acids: CATLQGESTDTQYF. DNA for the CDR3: TGTGCCACCTTACAGGGGGAGAGCACAGATACGCAGTATTTT.

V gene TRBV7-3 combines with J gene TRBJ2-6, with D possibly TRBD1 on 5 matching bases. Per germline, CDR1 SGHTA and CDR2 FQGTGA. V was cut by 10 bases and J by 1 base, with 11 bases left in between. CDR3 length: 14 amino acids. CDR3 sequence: CATRVASGANVLTF. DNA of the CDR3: TGTGCCACCAGGGTTGCGTCTGGGGCCAACGTCCTGACTTTC.

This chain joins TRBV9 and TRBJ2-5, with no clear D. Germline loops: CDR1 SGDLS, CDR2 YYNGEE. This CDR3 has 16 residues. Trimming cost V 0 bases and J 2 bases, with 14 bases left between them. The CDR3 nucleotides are TGTGCCAGCAGCGTAGGTTCCGGAAAGATTCAAGAGACCCAGTACTTC. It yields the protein CASSVGSGKIQETQYF.

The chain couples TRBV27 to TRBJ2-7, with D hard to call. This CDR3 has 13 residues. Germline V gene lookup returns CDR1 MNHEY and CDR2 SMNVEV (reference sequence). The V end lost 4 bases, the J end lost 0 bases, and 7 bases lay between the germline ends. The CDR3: CASSSRVSYEQYF. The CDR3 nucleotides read TGTGCCAGCAGTTCAAGGGTCTCCTACGAGCAGTACTTC.

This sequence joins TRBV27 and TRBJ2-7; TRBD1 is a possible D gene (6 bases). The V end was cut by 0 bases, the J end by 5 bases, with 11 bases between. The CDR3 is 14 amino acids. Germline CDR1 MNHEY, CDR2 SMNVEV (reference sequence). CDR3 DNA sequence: TGTGCCAGCAGTTTATCTACAGGGTTTAACGAGCAGTACTTC. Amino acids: CASSLSTGFNEQYF.

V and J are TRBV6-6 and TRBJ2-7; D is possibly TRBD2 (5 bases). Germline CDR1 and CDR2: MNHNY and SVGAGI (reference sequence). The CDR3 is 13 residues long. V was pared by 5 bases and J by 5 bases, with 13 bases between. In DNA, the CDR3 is TGTGCCAGCAGTCCTGAGCGGCTGGACGAGCAGTACTTC. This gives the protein CASSPERLDEQYF.

CDR3 nucleotide sequence: TGTGCCAGCAGCCCAGGACTAGCAGGGAACACCGGGGAGCTGTTTTTT. Encoded protein: CASSPGLAGNTGELFF. The chain combines TRBV5-4 with TRBJ2-2; 8 bases are a match to TRBD2. Germline CDR1 SGHNT, CDR2 YYREEE (reference sequence). The V segment lost 4 bases and the J segment 1 base; nucleotides outside the gene matches: 6. This CDR3 has 16 residues.

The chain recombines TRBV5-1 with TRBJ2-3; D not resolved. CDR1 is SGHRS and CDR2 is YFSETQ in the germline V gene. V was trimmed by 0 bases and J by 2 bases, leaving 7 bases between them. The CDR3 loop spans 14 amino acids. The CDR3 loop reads CASSLAENTDTQYF. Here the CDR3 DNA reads TGCGCCAGCAGCTTGGCGGAGAACACAGATACGCAGTATTTT.

The CDR3 DNA is TGTGCCAGCAGCTTAGGGACAGGCACACTATCTGGAAACACCATATATTTT. It is translated as CASSLGTGTLSGNTIYF. The J gene is TRBJ1-3, the V gene TRBV11-2; 7 bases align to TRBD1. Germline assignment: CDR1 SGHAT and CDR2 FQNNGV. This CDR3 has 17 residues. V lost 1 base to trimming and J lost 1 base; unmatched junction nucleotides: 7.

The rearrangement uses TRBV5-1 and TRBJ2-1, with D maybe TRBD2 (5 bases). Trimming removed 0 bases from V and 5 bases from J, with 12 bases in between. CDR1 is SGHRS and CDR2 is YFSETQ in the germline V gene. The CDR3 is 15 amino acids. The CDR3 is CASSLGAGKHNEQFF. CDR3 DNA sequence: TGCGCCAGCAGCTTGGGTGCGGGCAAGCACAATGAGCAGTTCTTC.

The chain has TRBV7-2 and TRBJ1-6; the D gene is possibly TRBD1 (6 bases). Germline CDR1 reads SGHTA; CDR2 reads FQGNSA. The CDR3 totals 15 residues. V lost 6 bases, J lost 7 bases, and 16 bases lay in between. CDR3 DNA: TGTGCCAGCAGAGCCGACAGGATGAGCAATTCACCCCTCCACTTT. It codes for CASRADRMSNSPLHF. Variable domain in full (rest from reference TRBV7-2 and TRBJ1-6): GAGVSQSPSNKVTEKGKDVELRCDPISGHTALYWYRQSLGQGLEFLIYFQGNSAPDKSGLPSDRFSAERTGGSVSTLTIQRTQQEDSAVYLCASRADRMSNSPLHFGNGTRLTVT.

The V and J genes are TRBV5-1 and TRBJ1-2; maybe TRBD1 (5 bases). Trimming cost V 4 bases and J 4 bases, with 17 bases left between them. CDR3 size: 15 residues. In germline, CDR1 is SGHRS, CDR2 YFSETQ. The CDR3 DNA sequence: TGCGCCAGCAGCCTCCAGGGCAGGGTGAGCTATGGCTACACCTTC. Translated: CASSLQGRVSYGYTF.

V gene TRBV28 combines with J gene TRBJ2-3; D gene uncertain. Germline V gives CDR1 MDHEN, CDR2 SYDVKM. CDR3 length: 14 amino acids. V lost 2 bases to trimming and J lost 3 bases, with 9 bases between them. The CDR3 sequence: CASSLVVRTDTQYF. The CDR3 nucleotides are TGTGCCAGCAGTTTAGTAGTAAGAACAGATACGCAGTATTTT.

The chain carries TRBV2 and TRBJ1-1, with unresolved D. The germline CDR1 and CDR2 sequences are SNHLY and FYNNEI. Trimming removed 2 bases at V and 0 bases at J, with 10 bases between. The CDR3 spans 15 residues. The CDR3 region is CASSETPRMNTEAFF. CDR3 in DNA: TGTGCCAGCAGTGAAACGCCGAGAATGAACACTGAAGCTTTCTTT.

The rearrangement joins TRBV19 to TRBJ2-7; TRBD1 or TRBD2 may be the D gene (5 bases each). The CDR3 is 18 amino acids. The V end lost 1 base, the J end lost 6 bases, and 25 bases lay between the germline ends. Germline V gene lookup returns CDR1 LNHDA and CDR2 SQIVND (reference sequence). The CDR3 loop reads CASSIVRRDPPWGPEQYF. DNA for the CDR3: TGTGCCAGTAGTATAGTTCGTCGGGATCCCCCCTGGGGCCCCGAGCAGTACTTC. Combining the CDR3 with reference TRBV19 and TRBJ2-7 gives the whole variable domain DGGITQSPKYLFRKEGQNVTLSCEQNLNHDAMYWYRQDPGQGLRLIYYSQIVNDFQKGDIAEGYSVSREKKESFPLTVTSAQKNPTAFYLCASSIVRRDPPWGPEQYFGPGTRLTVT.

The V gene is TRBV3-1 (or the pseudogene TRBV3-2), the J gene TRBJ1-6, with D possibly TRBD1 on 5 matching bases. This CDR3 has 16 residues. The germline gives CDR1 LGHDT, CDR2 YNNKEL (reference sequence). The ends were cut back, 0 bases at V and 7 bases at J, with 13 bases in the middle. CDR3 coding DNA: TGTGCCAGCAGCCAAGAAAGGGGACGGGGAAATTCACCCCTCCACTTT. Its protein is CASSQERGRGNSPLHF.

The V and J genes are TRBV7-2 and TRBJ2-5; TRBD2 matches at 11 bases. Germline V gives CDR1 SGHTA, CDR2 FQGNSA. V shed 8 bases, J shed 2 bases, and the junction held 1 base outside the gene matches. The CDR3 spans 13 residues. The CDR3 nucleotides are TGTGCCAGCCGACTAGCGGGACAAGAGACCCAGTACTTC. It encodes CASRLAGQETQYF.

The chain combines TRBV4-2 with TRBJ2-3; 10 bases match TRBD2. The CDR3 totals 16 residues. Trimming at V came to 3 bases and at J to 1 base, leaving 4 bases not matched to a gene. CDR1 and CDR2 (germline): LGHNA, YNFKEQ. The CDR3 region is CASSHAGTSGTDTQYF. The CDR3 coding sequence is TGTGCCAGCAGCCATGCCGGGACTAGCGGCACAGATACGCAGTATTTT.

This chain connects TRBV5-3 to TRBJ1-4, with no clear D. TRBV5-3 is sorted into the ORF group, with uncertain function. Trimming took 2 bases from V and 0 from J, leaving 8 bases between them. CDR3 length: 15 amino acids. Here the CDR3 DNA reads TGTGCCAGAAGCTTCGGGGAAGCAACTAATGAAAAACTGTTTTTT. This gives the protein CARSFGEATNEKLFF.

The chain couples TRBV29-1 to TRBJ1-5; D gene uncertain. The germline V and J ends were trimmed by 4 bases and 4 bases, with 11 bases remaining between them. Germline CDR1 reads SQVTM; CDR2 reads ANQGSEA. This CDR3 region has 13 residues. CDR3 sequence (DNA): TGCAGCGTTGCCGTCAGCAGAAATCAGCCCCAGCATTTT. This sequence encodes CSVAVSRNQPQHF.